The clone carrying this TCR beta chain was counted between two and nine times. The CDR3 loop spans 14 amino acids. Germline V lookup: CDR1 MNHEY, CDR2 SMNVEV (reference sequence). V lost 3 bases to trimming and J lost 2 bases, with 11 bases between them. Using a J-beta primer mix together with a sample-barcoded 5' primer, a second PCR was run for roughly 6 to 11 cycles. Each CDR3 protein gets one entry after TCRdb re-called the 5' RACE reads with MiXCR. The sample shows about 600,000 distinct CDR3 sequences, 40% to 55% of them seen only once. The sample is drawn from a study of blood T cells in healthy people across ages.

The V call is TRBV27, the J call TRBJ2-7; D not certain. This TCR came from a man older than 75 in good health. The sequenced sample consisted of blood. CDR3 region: CASSLADRAYEQYF. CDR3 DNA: TGTGCCAGCAGTTTGGCGGACCGGGCCTACGAGCAGTACTTC.